This T cell receptor beta chain stems from a study of cytomegalovirus exposure and HLA in healthy donors. In the study overall: About 80 million unique TCRs from HLA-typed donors made up an early data release.

Study results and limitations: Prior analysis indicated that the majority of TCR beta V segments exhibited productivity approximately 87% or approximately 30% of the time. Rare TCR sequences dominated, though some public TCRs recurred in many donors.

This clone was seen only a few times. Antigen: not known. The PCR employed 60 Vbeta primers together with 13 Jbeta primers. Original processing notes: The count from a later analysis was about 80 million unique TCR beta chains, around 10 million of them shared. Profiling relied on immunoSEQ multiplex PCR, and the TCRdb table lists in-frame clones only, not all of them. That table supplies the V and J calls and clone size; D and trimming were determined from the DNA. This sample carries over 70,000 clones, 67% of them seen once, and the ten largest clones take 2.1%. CDR3 length: 13 residues. The V gene's germline CDR1 is SGHNT and CDR2 YYREEE (reference sequence). Between the trimmed V and J ends, which lost 0 bases and 8 bases, there was a span of 8 bases.

The TCR originated in a man younger than 45 in good health and CMV-seronegative. The sample taken for sequencing was PBMCs. The chain uses TRBV5-4 and TRBJ1-4, with unresolved D. The CDR3 spells CASSLGQREKLFF. In nucleotides, the CDR3 is TGTGCCAGCAGCTTGGGCCAGAGGGAAAAACTGTTTTTT.